The 17 T cell receptor beta chains given below trace back to one sample, sequenced in a study of spatial heterogeneity in lung cancer. TCRdb used MiXCR to reprocess the 5' RACE reads, holding one entry per CDR3 protein. The repertoire holds fewer than 30,000 distinct CDR3 sequences, with around 5.8% as singletons. Indicated time point: blood at routine non-recurrence follow-up after resection. Whole RNA came from tumor, nontumor lung or frozen PBMC and was sequenced without being sorted. The sample here was PBMCs, taken at follow-up. The receptors derive from a male donor with early-stage non-small cell lung cancer.

This clonotype has a count of ten or more. This rearrangement joins TRBV11-1 to TRBJ1-5; D is perhaps TRBD1 (5 bases). There are 14 residues in the CDR3. Deletions cut 2 bases from V and 7 bases from J, with 12 bases between. Germline assignment: CDR1 SGHAT and CDR2 FQDESV (reference sequence). The CDR3: CASSLSGEGQPQHF. The CDR3 region has the DNA TGTGCCAGCAGCTTATCGGGGGAGGGACAGCCCCAGCATTTT.

This clonotype was seen ten or more times. The V and J genes are TRBV10-3 and TRBJ2-3; 10 bases line up with TRBD2. V shed 6 bases, J shed 1 base, and the junction held 4 bases outside the gene matches. CDR1 and CDR2 (germline): ENHRY, SYGVKD. CDR3 length: 15 amino acids. CDR3 coding DNA: TGTGCCATCAGGATCGGGACTAGCGGCACAGATACGCAGTATTTT. Its protein product is CAIRIGTSGTDTQYF.

This clonotype was detected many times. The chain employs TRBV7-9 and TRBJ1-3; D not certain. Trimming pared 1 base from V and 0 bases from J, leaving 7 bases between. Germline V gene sequence: CDR1 SEHNR, CDR2 FQNEAQ (reference sequence). The CDR3 is 15 amino acids. CDR3 sequence (DNA): TGTGCCAGCAGCTTAGTGGCCTCCTCTGGAAACACCATATATTTT. It encodes CASSLVASSGNTIYF.

There are a few counts of this clonotype. This chain uses TRBV11-2 with TRBJ2-3, with 7 bases aligning to TRBD2. Germline values: CDR1 SGHAT, CDR2 FQNNGV. The CDR3 spans 15 residues. V lost 5 bases to trimming and J lost 2 bases; unmatched junction nucleotides: 7. CDR3 in amino acids: CASSPQRDLTDTQYF. CDR3 bases: TGTGCCAGCAGCCCCCAGCGGGATCTCACAGATACGCAGTATTTT.

At least ten counts were recorded for this clonotype. This chain connects TRBV7-2 to TRBJ1-5; 8 positions agree with TRBD1. The trim removed 3 bases at V and 6 bases at J, leaving 7 bases unmatched. This CDR3 is built from 15 residues. Germline CDR1 reads SGHTA; CDR2 reads FQGNSA. The CDR3 spells CASSLMDRDSQPQHF. The CDR3 DNA follows: TGTGCCAGCAGCTTGATGGACAGGGATAGTCAGCCCCAGCATTTT.

There are many counts of this clonotype. This chain links TRBV6-2 or TRBV6-3 with TRBJ2-1, with 8 bases identical to TRBD1. The CDR3 length is 16 residues. Germline V CDR1 and CDR2: MNHEY, SVGEGT. The V gene end was trimmed by 6 bases and the J gene end by 6 bases; junction bases not matched to a gene: 13. CDR3 sequence reads: CASRLPGTGSSNEQFF. The CDR3 DNA is TGTGCCAGCAGGCTACCGGGGACAGGATCTAGCAATGAGCAGTTCTTC.

Note on this clonotype: Because it lacks the conserved phenylalanine or tryptophan at the end, this CDR3 is likely a read error. The V call is TRBV6-5, the J call TRBJ2-1; TRBD2 might be the D (6 bases). Germline CDR1 reads MNHEY; CDR2 reads SVGAGI. CDR3 size: 15 residues. V was cut by 2 bases and J by 12 bases, with 20 bases left in between. The CDR3 spells CASSYDATGGTRQFL. Written as DNA, the CDR3 is TGTGCCAGCAGTTACGACGCGACTGGAGGGACGCGGCAGTTCCTC.

This clonotype was observed many times. V usage is TRBV20-1 and J usage is TRBJ2-3, with D hard to call. The germline V gene encodes CDR1 DFQATT and CDR2 SNEGSKA (reference sequence). The CDR3 contains 10 residues. CDR3 in DNA: TGCAGCTCTGACACAGATACGCAGTATTTT. It codes for CSSDTDTQYF.

This clonotype occurred many times. The V and J genes are TRBV20-1 and TRBJ2-7, with D perhaps TRBD1 (6 bases). The CDR3 runs to 15 residues. CDR1 is DFQATT and CDR2 is SNEGSKA in the germline V gene (reference sequence). V was clipped by 3 bases and J by 3 bases, with 18 bases between them. The DNA of the CDR3 is TGCAGTGCTAGGATCCCTGACAGGTCTTACTACGAGCAGTACTTC. Protein: CSARIPDRSYYEQYF.

This clonotype was picked up a small number of times. The chain combines TRBV12-3 or TRBV12-4 with TRBJ2-1; 10 nucleotides agree with TRBD2. The CDR3 consists of 12 residues. Trimming at V came to 7 bases and at J to 9 bases, leaving 3 bases not matched to a gene. The CDR3 loop is CASTIAGGEQFF. The CDR3 DNA is TGTGCCAGCACGATAGCGGGAGGTGAGCAGTTCTTC.

The chain combines TRBV7-9 with TRBJ1-2; 10 bases fit TRBD1. Germline-derived CDR1 and CDR2 are SEHNR and FQNEAQ (reference sequence). The CDR3 consists of 15 residues. V lost 5 bases to trimming and J lost 6 bases; unmatched junction nucleotides: 9. In DNA form, the CDR3 reads TGTGCCAGCAGCCCGACGACAGGGGGCGGCCATGGCTACACCTTC. It encodes CASSPTTGGGHGYTF.

There are many counts of this clonotype. V and J are TRBV7-9 and TRBJ2-5; D possibly corresponds to TRBD1 (6 bases). The CDR3 has 15 residues. Germline assignment: CDR1 SEHNR and CDR2 FQNEAQ (reference sequence). The V end was cut by 2 bases, the J end by 1 base, with 11 bases between. The DNA for the CDR3 is TGTGCCAGCAGCTTATCCGACAGGCTCCAAGAGACCCAGTACTTC. It encodes CASSLSDRLQETQYF.

V gene TRBV20-1 combines with J gene TRBJ2-7; perhaps D is TRBD1 or TRBD2 (5 bases each). The germline gives CDR1 DFQATT, CDR2 SNEGSKA (reference sequence). V lost 1 base and J lost 6, with 16 bases in between. This CDR3 is built from 14 residues. CDR3 sequence: CSARAPGPSPEQYF. The CDR3 DNA reads TGCAGTGCTAGAGCACCGGGACCAAGCCCCGAGCAGTACTTC.

The sample holds a few counts of this clonotype. A much larger clonotype is one base distant, so this may be a read error. The chain recombines TRBV7-3 with TRBJ2-7; D is uncertain. Germline lookup yields CDR1 SGHTA and CDR2 FQGTGA. V was clipped by 4 bases and J by 6 bases, with 16 bases between them. This CDR3 spans 14 amino acids. As DNA, the CDR3 is TGTGCCAGCAGCTGTACGAAGATGTCTGCCGAGCAGTACGTC. Amino acids: CASSCTKMSAEQYV.

The chain has TRBV9 and TRBJ1-3; D may be TRBD1 (6 bases). The germline CDR1 and CDR2 sequences are SGDLS and YYNGEE. The CDR3 totals 16 residues. With 0 bases removed from V and 3 bases from J, the gap between germline ends came to 13 bases. Here the CDR3 DNA reads TGTGCCAGCAGCGTAGAAGGGGGGCCCTTTGGAAACACCATATATTTT. Protein: CASSVEGGPFGNTIYF. The full variable domain, rest sourced from reference TRBV9 and TRBJ1-3, is DSGVTQTPKHLITATGQRVTLRCSPRSGDLSVYWYQQSLDQGLQFLIQYYNGEERAKGNILERFSAQQFPDLHSELNLSSLELGDSALYFCASSVEGGPFGNTIYFGEGSWLTVV.

There are many counts of this clonotype. The V call is TRBV29-1, the J call TRBJ2-2; weak D call: TRBD2 (6 bases). This CDR3 has 11 residues. Per the germline V gene, CDR1 is SQVTM and CDR2 is ANQGSEA. Trimming removed 6 bases at V and 7 bases at J, with 9 bases between. CDR3 in amino acids: CSVRGGGELFF. CDR3 coding DNA: TGCAGCGTGCGGGGAGGCGGGGAGCTGTTTTTT.

This clonotype was detected ten times or more. The gene calls are TRBV10-3 and TRBJ2-3; 8 bases are shared with TRBD1. Germline V gene lookup returns CDR1 ENHRY and CDR2 SYGVKD. The CDR3 covers 14 residues. V was pared by 7 bases and J by 4 bases, with 7 bases of the junction left unmatched. CDR3 region: CAIMDRVDSDTQYF. The CDR3 nucleotides read TGTGCCATCATGGACAGGGTTGATTCAGATACGCAGTATTTT.